This T cell receptor beta chain was retrieved from a study of control samples from healthy donors and cancer patients. The CDR3 length is 13 residues. V gave up 7 bases and J gave up 7 bases, with 14 bases separating them. From germline, CDR1 is LNHDA and CDR2 SQIVND (reference sequence). Some clones are missing from TCRdb's copy, which holds only in-frame ones; the method was immunoSEQ multiplex PCR. Among fewer than 200,000 clones listed, more than 80% were seen once. The material sequenced was blood. This sequence originates from a man between 25 and 39 years old in good health. V gene TRBV19 combines with J gene TRBJ1-5; tentative D call: TRBD1 (6 bases). CDR3 DNA: TGTGCCAGTAATGAGGGGGGCGGACAGCCCCAGCATTTT. It is translated as CASNEGGGQPQHF.